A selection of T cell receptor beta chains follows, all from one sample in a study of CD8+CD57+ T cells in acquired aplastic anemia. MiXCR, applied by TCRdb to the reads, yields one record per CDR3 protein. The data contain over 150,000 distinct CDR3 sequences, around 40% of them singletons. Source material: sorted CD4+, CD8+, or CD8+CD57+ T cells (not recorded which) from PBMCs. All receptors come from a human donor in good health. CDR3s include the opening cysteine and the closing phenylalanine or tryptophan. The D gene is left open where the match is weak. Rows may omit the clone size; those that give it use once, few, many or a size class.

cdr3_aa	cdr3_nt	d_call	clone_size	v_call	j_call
CASSSDRNTEAFF	TGTGCCAGCAGCTCGGACAGGAACACTGAAGCTTTCTTT	.	few	TRBV7-8	TRBJ1-1
CASRYYGTDYTF	TGTGCCAGCAGGTATTATGGGACAGATTACACCTTC	TRBD1	few	TRBV28	TRBJ1-2
CKTSGQTSSEQF	TGCAAAACTAGCGGCCAAACGAGCTCTGAGCAGTTC	TRBD2	.	TRBV20-1	TRBJ2-5
CSASPRGQALTDTQYF	TGCAGTGCTAGCCCGAGGGGGCAGGCTCTGACAGATACGCAGTATTTT	TRBD1	.	TRBV20-1	TRBJ2-3
CASSQEASGNTIYF	TGTGCCAGCAGCCAAGAGGCGTCGGGAAACACCATATATTTT	.	many	TRBV4-2	TRBJ1-3
CASSELYTSTGELFF	TGCGCCAGCAGTGAGCTCTATACCTCCACCGGGGAGCTGTTTTTT	.	.	TRBV10-1	TRBJ2-2
CASSRAGQGTGELFF	TGTGCCAGCAGCCGTGCGGGACAGGGGACCGGGGAGCTGTTTTTT	TRBD1	.	TRBV7-8	TRBJ2-2
CATSTSLRDSPYEQYF	TGTGCCACCAGCACGTCTTTGCGGGACAGCCCCTACGAGCAGTACTTC	.	.	TRBV15	TRBJ2-7
CASSRYGTGGADYGYTF	TGTGCCAGCAGCCGATACGGGACAGGGGGCGCGGACTATGGCTACACCTTC	TRBD1	once	TRBV11-2	TRBJ1-2
CAISGPAASGRWPDTQYF	TGTGCCATCAGTGGGCCGGCGGCTAGCGGGAGATGGCCAGATACGCAGTATTTT	TRBD2	many	TRBV10-3	TRBJ2-3
CAWSVQGYGYTF	TGTGCCTGGAGTGTACAAGGGTACGGCTACACCTTC	.	.	TRBV30	TRBJ1-2
CATSRGGSTYEQYF	TGTGCCACCAGCAGAGGAGGCAGCACCTACGAGCAGTACTTC	.	.	TRBV15	TRBJ2-7
CSVVVSGETQYF	TGCAGCGTTGTAGTCAGCGGAGAGACCCAGTACTTC	.	many	TRBV29-1	TRBJ2-5
CASSHRAQLGQPQHF	TGTGCCAGCAGTCACCGGGCCCAACTTGGCCAGCCCCAGCATTTT	.	few	TRBV6-5	TRBJ1-5
CATSRDGRFNEAFF	TGTGCCACCAGCAGAGATGGCCGGTTTAATGAAGCTTTCTTT	.	once	TRBV15	TRBJ1-1
CASSNTGTSYEQYF	TGTGCCAGCAGCAACACAGGGACCTCATACGAGCAGTACTTC	.	.	TRBV11-1	TRBJ2-7
CASQIVTGANVLTF	TGTGCCAGCCAGATAGTGACTGGGGCCAACGTCCTGACTTTC	.	.	TRBV2	TRBJ2-6
CASSPIGWGAYEQYF	TGTGCCAGCAGCCCCATCGGATGGGGGGCCTACGAGCAGTACTTC	.	.	TRBV7-6	TRBJ2-7
CASSLLEDRKLFF	TGTGCCAGCTCTCTTCTTGAGGATAGAAAACTGTTTTTT	.	.	TRBV6-1	TRBJ1-4
CASSLSRVGTEAFF	TGCGCCAGCAGCTTGTCCAGGGTGGGTACTGAAGCTTTCTTT	.	many	TRBV5-1	TRBJ1-1
CAWSREWVDEQYF	TGTGCCTGGAGTCGGGAATGGGTTGATGAGCAGTACTTC	.	.	TRBV30	TRBJ2-7
CARGVSQVFNEKLFF	TGTGCCAGGGGGGTCTCACAGGTCTTTAATGAAAAACTGTTTTTT	.	many	TRBV2	TRBJ1-4
CASSPGRQETQYF	TGTGCCAGCAGCCCGGGACGGCAAGAGACCCAGTACTTC	.	.	TRBV7-4	TRBJ2-5
CASSSGYNEQFF	TGTGCCAGTAGTTCTGGATACAATGAGCAGTTCTTC	.	.	TRBV19	TRBJ2-1
CASSQGLLPQYF	TGTGCCAGCAGCCAAGGGTTGCTCCCGCAGTATTTT	.	.	TRBV14	TRBJ2-3
CATSREAGGSDTQYF	TGTGCCACCAGCAGAGAAGCGGGAGGCTCAGATACGCAGTATTTT	TRBD2	few	TRBV15	TRBJ2-3
CASRRQGQNTEAFF	TGTGCCAGTAGGAGACAGGGGCAAAACACTGAAGCTTTCTTT	TRBD1	.	TRBV19	TRBJ1-1
CASSKMTGTQNNEQFF	TGTGCCAGCAGCAAAATGACCGGGACCCAGAACAATGAGCAGTTCTTC	.	many	TRBV14	TRBJ2-1
CSARDEQGGSTEAFF	TGCAGTGCTAGAGATGAACAGGGAGGAAGCACTGAAGCTTTCTTT	.	.	TRBV20-1	TRBJ1-1
CASTPGGRYEQYF	TGTGCCAGCACGCCCGGGGGCAGGTACGAGCAGTACTTC	.	.	TRBV2	TRBJ2-7
CATSRRQQTSGLGSPLHF	TGTGCCACCAGCAGGAGACAACAGACCTCCGGTTTAGGCTCACCCCTCCACTTT	.	once	TRBV15	TRBJ1-6
CASSGIAPGPQHF	TGTGCCAGCAGTGGGATCGCCCCAGGCCCCCAGCATTTT	.	.	TRBV7-2	TRBJ1-5
CAITPDRTYEQYF	TGTGCCATCACCCCAGACAGAACCTACGAGCAGTACTTC	.	many	TRBV10-3	TRBJ2-7
CSAGLAGDYEQYF	TGCAGCGCAGGACTAGCGGGAGACTACGAGCAGTACTTC	TRBD2	many	TRBV29-1	TRBJ2-7
CASKTSGTYEQYF	TGTGCCAGCAAAACGTCGGGGACCTACGAGCAGTACTTC	.	.	TRBV12-3/TRBV12-4	TRBJ2-7
CAWRGTGGLEQYF	TGTGCCTGGAGGGGGACAGGGGGCCTCGAGCAGTACTTC	TRBD1	.	TRBV30	TRBJ2-7
CASSLQNTEAFF	TGTGCCAGCAGTTTGCAGAACACTGAAGCTTTCTTT	.	many	TRBV12-3/TRBV12-4	TRBJ1-1
CASSYPPGNEQFF	TGTGCCAGCAGTTACCCCCCGGGGAATGAGCAGTTCTTC	.	.	TRBV12-3/TRBV12-4	TRBJ2-1
CATPASGPANGNTEAFF	TGTGCCACCCCTGCCTCGGGACCGGCTAACGGGAACACTGAAGCTTTCTTT	.	many	TRBV24-1	TRBJ1-1
CASSHQVGGGSYNSPLHF	TGCGCCAGCAGCCATCAGGTTGGTGGGGGCTCCTATAATTCACCCCTCCACTTT	.	many	TRBV4-1	TRBJ1-6
CASSKTGTGAYEQYF	TGTGCCAGTAGTAAAACCGGGACAGGGGCCTACGAGCAGTACTTC	TRBD1	many	TRBV19	TRBJ2-7
CASSYSGQTNTEAFF	TGTGCCAGCAGTTACTCGGGACAGACGAACACTGAAGCTTTCTTT	TRBD1	many	TRBV6-6	TRBJ1-1
CASSQQGRTDTQYF	TGTGCCAGCAGCCAACAGGGTCGAACAGATACGCAGTATTTT	.	many	TRBV14	TRBJ2-3
CSAREGGGGSPLHF	TGCAGTGCTAGAGAGGGGGGGGGAGGCTCACCCCTCCACTTT	.	many	TRBV20-1	TRBJ1-6
CASSRGGVGTEAFF	TGCGCCAGCAGCCGCGGCGGGGTTGGCACTGAAGCTTTCTTT	.	.	TRBV5-1	TRBJ1-1
CASSTKQGALETQYF	TGTGCCAGCAGCACCAAACAGGGGGCTTTAGAGACCCAGTACTTC	TRBD1	.	TRBV7-2	TRBJ2-5
CASSHPQQPTEAFF	TGCGCCAGCAGCCATCCCCAACAGCCCACCGAAGCTTTCTTT	.	many	TRBV4-1	TRBJ1-1
CASSEQGSLYEQYF	TGTGCCAGCAGTGAACAGGGGAGTCTCTACGAGCAGTACTTC	.	many	TRBV2	TRBJ2-7
CATSREGAGYGYTF	TGTGCCACCAGCAGAGAAGGGGCTGGCTATGGCTACACCTTC	.	.	TRBV15	TRBJ1-2
CASRGEAQGELDYF	TGCGCCAGCAGGGGGGAAGCACAGGGGGAGCTTGACTATTTT	TRBD1	.	TRBV5-1	TRBJ2-3
CASSLTGQGLQETQYF	TGTGCCAGCAGCTTGACGGGACAGGGGCTCCAAGAGACCCAGTACTTC	TRBD1	many	TRBV7-9	TRBJ2-5
CASSYNVPTEAFF	TGTGCCAGCAGCTATAATGTCCCCACTGAAGCTTTCTTT	.	.	TRBV7-9	TRBJ1-1
CAISESNGHGYTF	TGTGCCATCAGTGAGTCGAACGGCCATGGCTACACCTTC	.	.	TRBV10-3	TRBJ1-2